The source of this T cell receptor (beta chain) is a study of cytomegalovirus exposure and HLA in healthy donors. Trimming removed 5 bases at V and 3 bases at J, with 11 bases between. This CDR3 contains 13 residues. In germline, CDR1 is SGHAT, CDR2 FQDESV (reference sequence). PCR amplification relied on 60 Vbeta primers (plus 13 Jbeta primers). In the authors' methods: Approximately 12 million of roughly 81 million unique TCR beta chains were shared, per a later count. TCRdb's copy holds only in-frame clones and misses some; the assay was immunoSEQ multiplex PCR. V, J and clone size are those of that table, while D and trimming were read from the DNA. This table has over 150,000 clones, about four fifths appearing once. Turning to this clone: Its cognate antigen is unknown.

Study observations and caveats: Most CMV-associated TCR beta chains appeared HLA-restricted in a later analysis. The study listed 164 cytomegalovirus-associated TCR beta chains.

The receptor's source is a woman in her forties or fifties in good health and CMV-seropositive. The V gene is TRBV11-1, the J gene TRBJ2-7; D perhaps matches TRBD1 (5 bases). Sequences were obtained from PBMCs. CDR3 in amino acids: CASSPRTYYEQYF. CDR3 nucleotides: TGTGCCAGCAGCCCGCGGACATACTACGAGCAGTACTTC.